This T cell receptor beta chain was captured by sequencing in a study of blood T cell repertoires in COVID-19. J gave up 7 bases and V 4 bases, and 3 bases lay outside the gene matches. The CDR3 has 12 residues. Sequencing used immunoSEQ multiplex PCR; TCRdb keeps in-frame clones, though not all of them. The sample gives some 700,000 clones, 85% to 90% of which show up once; roughly 0.25% is in the top ten. Sequencing input: peripheral blood. The clonotype comes from a woman in her late teens or twenties with acute or convalescent COVID-19. The chain joins TRBV12-3 or TRBV12-4 to TRBJ1-2; 7 nucleotides align to TRBD1. In DNA, the CDR3 is TGTGCCAGCAGTTCTACAGGGGTTGGCTACACCTTC. Its protein is CASSSTGVGYTF.